This entry describes one T cell receptor beta chain. Here immunoSEQ multiplex PCR was the method, and the copy in TCRdb shows in-frame clones only, minus some. This sample yields about a million clones, of which approximately 68% are seen a single time; nearly 1.5% belongs to the top ten. This entry belongs to a study of shared clonotypes between healthy human individuals. The sample comprised memory CD4+ T cells sorted from blood. Specified subset: CD45RA-negative fraction. This receptor was obtained from a man aged 18 to 30 in good health.

The CDR3 DNA follows: TGCGCCAGCAGCGCAAGGGACAACTACGAGCAGTACTTC. Its translation: CASSARDNYEQYF. This rearrangement joins TRBV5-1 to TRBJ2-7, with D possibly TRBD1 on 6 matching bases. Germline loops: CDR1 SGHRS, CDR2 YFSETQ. This CDR3 has 13 residues. Trimming cost V 4 bases and J 3 bases, with 11 bases left between them.